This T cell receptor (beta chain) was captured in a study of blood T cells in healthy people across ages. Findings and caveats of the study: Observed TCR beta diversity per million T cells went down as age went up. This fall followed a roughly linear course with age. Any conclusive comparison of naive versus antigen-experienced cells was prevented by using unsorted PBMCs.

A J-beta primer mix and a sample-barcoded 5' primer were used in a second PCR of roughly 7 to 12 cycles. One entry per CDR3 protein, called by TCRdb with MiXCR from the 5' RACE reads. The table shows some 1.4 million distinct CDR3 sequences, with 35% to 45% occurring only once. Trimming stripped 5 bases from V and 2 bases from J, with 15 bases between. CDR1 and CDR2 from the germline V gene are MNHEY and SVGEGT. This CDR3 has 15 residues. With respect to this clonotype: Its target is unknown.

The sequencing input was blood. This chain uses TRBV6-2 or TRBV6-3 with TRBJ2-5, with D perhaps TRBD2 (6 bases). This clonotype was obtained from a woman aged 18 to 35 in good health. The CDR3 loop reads CASSRRGGTQETQYF. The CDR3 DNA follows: TGTGCCAGCAGTCGTAGGGGCGGGACTCAAGAGACCCAGTACTTC.